This is a list of T cell receptor beta chains from one sample in a study of PD-L1 blockade in urothelial cancer. Method: immunoSEQ multiplex PCR; TCRdb's copy keeps in-frame clones and lacks some. The sample has about 38,000 clones; about nine tenths are singletons. The sample in question was PBMCs, obtained around atezolizumab (anti-PD-L1) treatment. The receptors originated from a man between 65 and 85 years old with urothelial cancer. CDR3s include the opening cysteine and the closing phenylalanine or tryptophan. Fields, in order: CDR3 DNA, CDR3 protein, clone size, J gene, D gene, V gene. D genes are given only for firm matches. Expanded clones get a size class; other rows say once, few or many, or leave the size out.

cdr3_nt: TGTGCCAGCAGTTTACGACATAGTAGTGAAGCTTTCTTT; cdr3_aa: CASSLRHSSEAFF; clone_size: NA; j_call: TRBJ1-1; d_call: NA; v_call: TRBV28
cdr3_nt: TGTGCCAGCATGAGGACAGGGGCCACCGGGGAGCTGTTTTTT; cdr3_aa: CASMRTGATGELFF; clone_size: NA; j_call: TRBJ2-2; d_call: TRBD1; v_call: TRBV6-1
cdr3_nt: TGCGCCAGCAGTCTAACTAGCACAGATACGCAGTATTTT; cdr3_aa: CASSLTSTDTQYF; clone_size: NA; j_call: TRBJ2-3; d_call: NA; v_call: TRBV5-1
cdr3_nt: TGCGCCAGCAGCGCGCAAGGGGCGGGGGAGCAGTTCTTC; cdr3_aa: CASSAQGAGEQFF; clone_size: NA; j_call: TRBJ2-1; d_call: NA; v_call: TRBV5-1
cdr3_nt: TGTGCCAGCAGCAAAATCGGGTGGCGGGTGGGCTCTGATGAGCAGTTCTTC; cdr3_aa: CASSKIGWRVGSDEQFF; clone_size: medium-sized; j_call: TRBJ2-1; d_call: NA; v_call: TRBV21-1
cdr3_nt: TGCGCCAGCAGCTTGGTTACAGGGACCAACGAGCAGTACTTC; cdr3_aa: CASSLVTGTNEQYF; clone_size: NA; j_call: TRBJ2-7; d_call: NA; v_call: TRBV5-1
cdr3_nt: TGTGCCAGCAGTTACGGGAGGGGACCAACTAATGAAAAACTGTTTTTT; cdr3_aa: CASSYGRGPTNEKLFF; clone_size: NA; j_call: TRBJ1-4; d_call: NA; v_call: TRBV6-5
cdr3_nt: TGTGCCAGCAGCGGACAGGGCCTCACAGGGATTGAAGCTTTCTTT; cdr3_aa: CASSGQGLTGIEAFF; clone_size: NA; j_call: TRBJ1-1; d_call: TRBD1; v_call: TRBV7-8
cdr3_nt: TGTGCCTGGAGTGTACCCCCTTGGCACGAGACCCAGTACTTC; cdr3_aa: CAWSVPPWHETQYF; clone_size: NA; j_call: TRBJ2-5; d_call: NA; v_call: TRBV30
cdr3_nt: TGTGCCAGCAGCGCTCTTCAGGGGAAGGGCGAGCAGTACTTC; cdr3_aa: CASSALQGKGEQYF; clone_size: NA; j_call: TRBJ2-7; d_call: NA; v_call: TRBV9
cdr3_nt: TGTGCCAGCAGCCTAGGGACAGCTATCTACGAGCAGTACTTC; cdr3_aa: CASSLGTAIYEQYF; clone_size: NA; j_call: TRBJ2-7; d_call: TRBD1; v_call: TRBV11-2
cdr3_nt: TGTGCCAGCAGCTTATCCAGGGCCAGTAAAAACATTCAGTACTTC; cdr3_aa: CASSLSRASKNIQYF; clone_size: NA; j_call: TRBJ2-4; d_call: NA; v_call: TRBV12-1
cdr3_nt: TGTGCCAGCAGCCAGGGGGCTCTCCAAGAGACCCAGTACTTC; cdr3_aa: CASSQGALQETQYF; clone_size: NA; j_call: TRBJ2-5; d_call: TRBD1; v_call: TRBV11-1
cdr3_nt: TGTGCCAGCAGCTTGGGCGGGAGGGGCACCGGGGAGCTGTTTTTT; cdr3_aa: CASSLGGRGTGELFF; clone_size: NA; j_call: TRBJ2-2; d_call: TRBD2; v_call: TRBV5-4
cdr3_nt: TGTGCCAGCTCACAGTCGGTCCCAGGACAAGAGACCCAGTACTTC; cdr3_aa: CASSQSVPGQETQYF; clone_size: few; j_call: TRBJ2-5; d_call: NA; v_call: TRBV18
cdr3_nt: TGTGCCAGCAGCTCTCTACTAGCGGGAGGAGCAGATACGCAGTATTTT; cdr3_aa: CASSSLLAGGADTQYF; clone_size: NA; j_call: TRBJ2-3; d_call: TRBD2; v_call: TRBV11-2
cdr3_nt: TGTGCCAGCAGCCGGACTAGCGGCCTCTCCTACGAGCAGTACTTC; cdr3_aa: CASSRTSGLSYEQYF; clone_size: NA; j_call: TRBJ2-7; d_call: TRBD2; v_call: TRBV7-6
cdr3_nt: TGTGCCAGCAGCCCACCCGGGGGGGGGAGAAACACTGAAGCTTTCTTT; cdr3_aa: CASSPPGGGRNTEAFF; clone_size: NA; j_call: TRBJ1-1; d_call: NA; v_call: TRBV11-1
cdr3_nt: TGTGCCAGCAGCGACCGGAGTAGCGGGACCCTCAATGAGCAGTTCTTC; cdr3_aa: CASSDRSSGTLNEQFF; clone_size: once; j_call: TRBJ2-1; d_call: TRBD2; v_call: TRBV7-9
cdr3_nt: TGCAGCGTTGAACCTGGGGCCGGCTCTGGCTACACCTTC; cdr3_aa: CSVEPGAGSGYTF; clone_size: NA; j_call: TRBJ1-2; d_call: NA; v_call: TRBV29-1
cdr3_nt: TGTGCCAGCAGTCCAATACAGGGGGCTAGGGCTGGGGCCAACGTCCTGACTTTC; cdr3_aa: CASSPIQGARAGANVLTF; clone_size: once; j_call: TRBJ2-6; d_call: TRBD1; v_call: TRBV27
cdr3_nt: TGTGCCAGCAGCTTATGGCGGGACAGGGGCGACAATGAGCAGTTCTTC; cdr3_aa: CASSLWRDRGDNEQFF; clone_size: NA; j_call: TRBJ2-1; d_call: TRBD1; v_call: TRBV11-2
cdr3_nt: TGCGCCAGCACGATTATTAGCGTCTCCTACACCGGGGAGCTGTTTTTT; cdr3_aa: CASTIISVSYTGELFF; clone_size: NA; j_call: TRBJ2-2; d_call: NA; v_call: TRBV5-1
cdr3_nt: TGTGCCAGCAGTCAAGGTTCGTGGGGCAGGGGGTACAATGAGCAGTTCTTC; cdr3_aa: CASSQGSWGRGYNEQFF; clone_size: few; j_call: TRBJ2-1; d_call: TRBD1; v_call: TRBV27
cdr3_nt: TGTGCCACCAGCAGAGAATCGACAGAAGAGACCCAGTACTTC; cdr3_aa: CATSRESTEETQYF; clone_size: NA; j_call: TRBJ2-5; d_call: NA; v_call: TRBV15
cdr3_nt: TGTGCCATCAGTGCCTCCGACAGTTCGGAGACCCAGTACTTC; cdr3_aa: CAISASDSSETQYF; clone_size: once; j_call: TRBJ2-5; d_call: NA; v_call: TRBV10-3
cdr3_nt: TGTGCCAGCAGCAAGGTTGGCGTCGGGTCCGAGACCCAGTACTTC; cdr3_aa: CASSKVGVGSETQYF; clone_size: NA; j_call: TRBJ2-5; d_call: NA; v_call: TRBV5-5
cdr3_nt: TGTGCCAGCAGCCAAGAGACTAGCTCAGATACGCAGTATTTT; cdr3_aa: CASSQETSSDTQYF; clone_size: NA; j_call: TRBJ2-3; d_call: TRBD2; v_call: TRBV14
cdr3_nt: TGTGCCAGCAGCTTCCAGGGGAACACTGAAGCTTTCTTT; cdr3_aa: CASSFQGNTEAFF; clone_size: NA; j_call: TRBJ1-1; d_call: NA; v_call: TRBV11-2
cdr3_nt: TGCGCCAGCAGCAAGGAGACAGGGTCTAATCAGCCCCAGCATTTT; cdr3_aa: CASSKETGSNQPQHF; clone_size: NA; j_call: TRBJ1-5; d_call: TRBD1; v_call: TRBV5-1
cdr3_nt: TGTGCCAGCAGCTTATCAGGGCGGGAGACCCAGTACTTC; cdr3_aa: CASSLSGRETQYF; clone_size: NA; j_call: TRBJ2-5; d_call: NA; v_call: TRBV11-2
cdr3_nt: TGTGCCAGCAGCTCGAGGGACAGGGCAGGAGAAGGGGAGACCCAGTACTTC; cdr3_aa: CASSSRDRAGEGETQYF; clone_size: NA; j_call: TRBJ2-5; d_call: TRBD1; v_call: TRBV5-4
cdr3_nt: TGTGCCAGCAGCTTAGATTTACGGACTATTCTGCAAGGGACCCAGTACTTC; cdr3_aa: CASSLDLRTILQGTQYF; clone_size: NA; j_call: TRBJ2-5; d_call: NA; v_call: TRBV11-2
cdr3_nt: TGTGCCAGCAGCCAAGTAATTTCCGCGGGATCCCACAATGAGCAGTTCTTC; cdr3_aa: CASSQVISAGSHNEQFF; clone_size: NA; j_call: TRBJ2-1; d_call: NA; v_call: TRBV4-2
cdr3_nt: TGCAGCGTCCTAAGGGGGCTGGAGACTGAAGCTTTCTTT; cdr3_aa: CSVLRGLETEAFF; clone_size: NA; j_call: TRBJ1-1; d_call: TRBD1; v_call: TRBV29-1
cdr3_nt: TGTGCCAGCAGCGTCGGGGGGTCCTACGAGCAGTACTTC; cdr3_aa: CASSVGGSYEQYF; clone_size: few; j_call: TRBJ2-7; d_call: TRBD2; v_call: TRBV7-6
cdr3_nt: TGTGCCAGCAGCCCCCGACAGGGTTTGGGATTTGGTTCCGGGGAGCTGTTTTTT; cdr3_aa: CASSPRQGLGFGSGELFF; clone_size: NA; j_call: TRBJ2-2; d_call: TRBD1; v_call: TRBV14
cdr3_nt: TGTGCCAGCAGCCGCCGAGGTTTCCAAGAGACCCAGTACTTC; cdr3_aa: CASSRRGFQETQYF; clone_size: NA; j_call: TRBJ2-5; d_call: NA; v_call: TRBV7-7
cdr3_nt: TGCGCCAGCAGCTTTAGCGGGAGGGTCTCCTACAATGAGCAGTTCTTC; cdr3_aa: CASSFSGRVSYNEQFF; clone_size: few; j_call: TRBJ2-1; d_call: TRBD2; v_call: TRBV5-1
cdr3_nt: TGTGCCAGCTCCTGGACTAGCGTCTCATCCGGGGAGCTGTTTTTT; cdr3_aa: CASSWTSVSSGELFF; clone_size: NA; j_call: TRBJ2-2; d_call: TRBD2; v_call: TRBV5-8
cdr3_nt: TGTGCCAGCACAGAAAACAGGGTTGGCGAGACCCAGTACTTC; cdr3_aa: CASTENRVGETQYF; clone_size: NA; j_call: TRBJ2-5; d_call: NA; v_call: TRBV6-1
cdr3_nt: TGCGCCAGCAGCCAGGAGGGCGGCTCTGGAAACACCATATATTTT; cdr3_aa: CASSQEGGSGNTIYF; clone_size: once; j_call: TRBJ1-3; d_call: NA; v_call: TRBV5-1
cdr3_nt: TGTGCCAGCAGCGACCCGACAGGGGGGAATACTGAAGCTTTCTTT; cdr3_aa: CASSDPTGGNTEAFF; clone_size: once; j_call: TRBJ1-1; d_call: TRBD1; v_call: TRBV9
cdr3_nt: TGCGCCAGCAGCTGGGCTCCGGGACAGGGCTACAATGAGCAGTTCTTC; cdr3_aa: CASSWAPGQGYNEQFF; clone_size: NA; j_call: TRBJ2-1; d_call: TRBD1; v_call: TRBV5-1